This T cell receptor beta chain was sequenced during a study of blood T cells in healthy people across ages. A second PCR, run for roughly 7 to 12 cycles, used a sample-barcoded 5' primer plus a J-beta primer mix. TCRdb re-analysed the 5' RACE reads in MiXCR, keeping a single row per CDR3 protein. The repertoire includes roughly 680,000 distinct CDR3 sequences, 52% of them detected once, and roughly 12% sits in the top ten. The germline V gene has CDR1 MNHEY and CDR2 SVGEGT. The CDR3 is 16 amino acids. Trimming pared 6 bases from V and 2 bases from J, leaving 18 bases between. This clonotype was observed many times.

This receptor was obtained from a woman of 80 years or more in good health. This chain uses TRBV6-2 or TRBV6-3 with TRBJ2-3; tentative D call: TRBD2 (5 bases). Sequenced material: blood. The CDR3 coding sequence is TGTGCCAGCAGCCAAACTGGTCGGGGAACCACAGATACGCAGTATTTT. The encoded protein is CASSQTGRGTTDTQYF.